This TCR beta chain was obtained from a study of blood T cell repertoires in COVID-19. Study summary: Whether acute or convalescent, the COVID-19 samples came from the United States, Italy and Spain.

Per the original methods: Amplifying reference gene primers gave estimates of nucleated cell counts. Profiled with immunoSEQ multiplex PCR; TCRdb holds only in-frame clones, not every one. V and J calls plus clone size are reproduced from that table; the DNA served to infer D and trimming. This table has 180,000 or so clones, roughly 80% appearing once. Across 20 to 25 US areas, participants ranged in age from 18 to 89 years. The clonotype originates from a man aged 50-60 years who had recovered from COVID-19. Sequenced material: PBMCs or T cells enriched from blood (not recorded which).

The CDR3 region has the DNA TGTGCCAGCAGTTTTTGGGGTGGACAGGGGAGGGGCTACACCTTC. Translating it yields CASSFWGGQGRGYTF. The J gene is TRBJ1-2, the V gene TRBV28, with TRBD1 matching 9 bases. The ends lost 3 bases at V and 8 bases at J; junction bases unmatched: 10. Germline V gene lookup returns CDR1 MDHEN and CDR2 SYDVKM. The CDR3 spans 15 residues.